This TCR beta chain was recovered during a study of CD8 T cells in Susac syndrome. The CDR3 consists of 15 residues. Deletions cut 4 bases from V and 9 bases from J, with 16 bases between. Germline CDR1 and CDR2: MDHEN and SYDVKM. Bulk CD8+ and CD4+ cells came from magnetic negative isolation; CD8+ TEMRA by FACS. Random hexamers were used to reverse transcribe an amount of about 0.45 to 1 ug RNA. An immunoSEQ multiplex PCR generated amplified TCR beta CDR3 products spanning 54 Vbeta and 13 Jbeta. MiXCR, run by TCRdb on the immunoSEQ multiplex PCR reads, gives a single entry per CDR3 protein. The sample lists more than 75,000 distinct CDR3 sequences, roughly 93% seen once, with around 0.25% in the top ten.

Input material: CD8+ T cells from PBMCs. This clonotype originated in a human donor in good health. The chain uses TRBV28 and TRBJ1-6, with D tentatively TRBD1 (6 bases). CDR3 loop: CASSSLWGARSPLHF. CDR3 sequence (DNA): TGTGCCAGCAGTTCCCTGTGGGGGGCGCGTTCACCCCTCCACTTT.